This TCR beta chain came from a study of patients and donors after allogeneic stem cell transplantation. TCRdb re-called the RT-PCR reads through MiXCR, storing one row per CDR3 protein. This sample carries approximately 250,000 distinct CDR3 sequences, about 14% of them seen once, and the ten largest clones take around 10%. This clonotype appeared a few times. Sequences were obtained from blood, either unsorted or a sorted T cell fraction (not recorded which). This clonotype was sampled from a human donor who was either an allogeneic HSCT recipient or a stem cell or donor lymphocyte infusion donor (not recorded which). It is not recorded whose cells these are; they may come from a transplant donor.

In DNA, the CDR3 is TGTGCCAGCAGTCCAACAGGGTTTGGCAATCAGCCCCAGCATTTT. This gives the protein CASSPTGFGNQPQHF. V usage is TRBV12-3 or TRBV12-4 and J usage is TRBJ1-5; weak D call: TRBD1 (6 bases). The CDR3 is made up of 15 amino acids. V dropped 5 bases and J dropped 2 bases, with 13 bases sitting between them.